Each of the 27 T cell receptor beta chains below was sequenced from the same sample in a study of blood T cells in healthy people across ages. Sample-barcoded 5' priming and a J-beta primer mix drove a second PCR of 7 to 11 cycles. Using its own MiXCR run on the 5' RACE reads, TCRdb lists one record per CDR3 protein. This table holds about 1.8 million distinct CDR3 sequences, approximately 50% found once. What was sequenced was blood. The receptors shown here come from a woman aged 40 to 50 in good health.

This chain joins TRBV20-1 and TRBJ2-1, with D perhaps matching TRBD1 (5 bases). The V end was cut by 2 bases, the J end by 2 bases, with 10 bases between. CDR3 length equals 14 residues. Germline V gives CDR1 DFQATT, CDR2 SNEGSKA (reference sequence). The CDR3: CSARRGRPYNEQFF. In nucleotides, the CDR3 is TGCAGTGCTAGAAGGGGCAGACCCTACAATGAGCAGTTCTTC.

The chain carries TRBV7-9 and TRBJ1-1; TRBD1 matches 7 bases. Trimming removed 5 bases from V and 0 bases from J; junction bases left unmatched: 6. This CDR3 is built from 15 residues. Germline CDR1 reads SEHNR; CDR2 reads FQNEAQ (reference sequence). The CDR3 loop reads CASSGRQGLNTEAFF. CDR3 bases: TGTGCCAGCAGCGGGAGACAGGGTTTGAACACTGAAGCTTTCTTT.

This clonotype appeared a few times. V is TRBV5-4 and J is TRBJ2-2, with D unresolved. Germline CDR1 SGHNT, CDR2 YYREEE (reference sequence). The V gene lost 1 base and the J gene lost 9 bases, with 16 bases spanning the gap. This CDR3 region has 15 residues. CDR3 coding DNA: TGTGCCAGCAGCTTGTTGGGCGGAGTTGGCAGGGAGCTGTTTTTT. Protein sequence: CASSLLGGVGRELFF.

This clonotype showed up just a few times. The genes are TRBV29-1 and TRBJ2-1; the match to TRBD2 covers 16 bases. Per the germline V gene, CDR1 is SQVTM and CDR2 is ANQGSEA. V shed 7 bases and J 0 bases; nucleotides not matched to a gene: 9. This CDR3 region has 18 residues. In nucleotides, the CDR3 is TGCAGCGCCCCGAGGGGACTAGCGGGGGGGAGCTCCTACAATGAGCAGTTCTTC. The encoded protein is CSAPRGLAGGSSYNEQFF.

The CDR3 reads CSADRGGYTF. The CDR3 DNA sequence: TGCAGCGCGGACAGGGGTGGCTACACCTTC. V usage is TRBV29-1 and J usage is TRBJ1-2; TRBD1 agrees at 9 bases. The ends lost 7 bases at V and 7 bases at J; junction bases unmatched: 1. The CDR3 length is 10 residues. Germline CDR1 and CDR2: SQVTM and ANQGSEA. Full variable domain (rest looked up from reference TRBV29-1 and TRBJ1-2): SAVISQKPSRDICQRGTSLTIQCQVDSQVTMMFWYRQQPGQSLTLIATANQGSEATYESGFVIDKFPISRPNLTFSTLTVSNMSPEDSSIYLCSADRGGYTFGSGTRLTVV.

The chain recombines TRBV6-2 or TRBV6-3 with TRBJ2-1; 9 nucleotides agree with TRBD1. The trim removed 0 bases at V and 7 bases at J, leaving 19 bases unmatched. This CDR3 has 20 residues. The germline V gene encodes CDR1 MNHEY and CDR2 SVGEGT. The DNA for the CDR3 is TGTGCCAGCAGTTACTCCGCGGCCGGGACAGGGCCATCTCTGGTGAATGAGCAGTTCTTC. This sequence encodes CASSYSAAGTGPSLVNEQFF.

The chain employs TRBV6-2 or TRBV6-3 and TRBJ2-5; TRBD2 matches at 9 bases. Germline V gene sequence: CDR1 MNHEY, CDR2 SVGEGT. The CDR3 is 17 residues long. V dropped 2 bases and J dropped 1; count of bases not matched to a gene: 8. The CDR3 loop reads CASSYELGGGVQETQYF. The CDR3 nucleotides read TGTGCCAGCAGTTACGAGTTGGGCGGGGGGGTCCAAGAGACCCAGTACTTC.

The gene calls are TRBV6-5 and TRBJ2-7, with 15 bases aligning to TRBD2. The V segment lost 7 bases and the J segment 6 bases; nucleotides outside the gene matches: 7. The V gene's germline CDR1 is MNHEY and CDR2 SVGAGI. The CDR3 runs to 15 residues. The DNA for the CDR3 is TGTGCCAGCATCGGACTAGCGGGGGGGTATGGCGAGCAGTACTTC. Its translation: CASIGLAGGYGEQYF.

The rearrangement uses TRBV6-5 and TRBJ2-1, with 9 bases lining up with TRBD2. Germline V gives CDR1 MNHEY, CDR2 SVGAGI. Trimming cost V 6 bases and J 6 bases; bases outside gene matches: 6. The CDR3 is made up of 14 amino acids. The CDR3 sequence is CASRAGGSTNEQFF. For the CDR3, the DNA is TGTGCCAGCAGGGCGGGGGGGTCGACCAATGAGCAGTTCTTC.

In this sample, this clonotype turned up a few times. DNA for the CDR3: TGTGCCAGCACCCTGGGTCGGACAGGGCAGTTCTTC. Amino acid sequence: CASTLGRTGQFF. This sequence joins TRBV7-9 and TRBJ2-1; 7 bases align to TRBD1. Germline V gives CDR1 SEHNR, CDR2 FQNEAQ (reference sequence). With 7 bases clipped from V and 12 bases from J, the junction kept 9 bases outside the gene matches. There are 12 residues in the CDR3.

The chain links TRBV12-3 or TRBV12-4 to TRBJ2-1; TRBD2 might be the D (6 bases). V lost 8 bases and J lost 4, with 9 bases in between. This CDR3 has 12 amino acids. The CDR3 region has the DNA TGTGCCAGCGGGGGGTTGTACAATGAGCAGTTCTTC. Residues: CASGGLYNEQFF.

This chain links TRBV4-3 with TRBJ2-1; D gene ambiguous. Germline V gene lookup returns CDR1 LGHNA and CDR2 YSLEER. The V end lost 4 bases, the J end lost 4 bases, and 11 bases lay between the germline ends. The CDR3 sequence is 14 residues long. CDR3 region: CASSRNGQYNEQFF. Here the CDR3 DNA reads TGCGCCAGCAGCCGGAACGGGCAGTACAATGAGCAGTTCTTC.

J is TRBJ2-3 and V is TRBV6-1, with 11 nucleotides matching TRBD2. V lost 4 bases, J lost 6 bases, and 6 bases stayed unmatched. The CDR3 sequence is 15 residues long. Germline assignment: CDR1 MNHNS and CDR2 SASEGT. The CDR3 protein is CASSVDSGGADTQYF. The CDR3 coding sequence is TGTGCCAGCAGTGTTGATAGCGGGGGGGCCGATACGCAGTATTTT.

The chain joins TRBV7-9 to TRBJ2-5; D is ambiguous. Germline CDR1 and CDR2: SEHNR and FQNEAQ (reference sequence). This CDR3 contains 15 residues. V dropped 5 bases and J dropped 5 bases, with 18 bases sitting between them. The CDR3 sequence: CASSPNTGSAETQYF. The CDR3 DNA sequence: TGTGCCAGCAGCCCTAATACCGGGTCGGCGGAGACCCAGTACTTC.

The chain has TRBV28 and TRBJ2-7; 7 positions agree with TRBD1. V was pared by 5 bases and J by 5 bases, with 15 bases of the junction left unmatched. The CDR3 consists of 16 residues. The germline CDR1 and CDR2 sequences are MDHEN and SYDVKM. The CDR3 nucleotides read TGTGCCAGCAGTCCCGATCCCGGGACAGCATTCAACGAGCAGTACTTC. Protein: CASSPDPGTAFNEQYF. Full variable domain (missing parts from reference TRBV28 and TRBJ2-7): DVKVTQSSRYLVKRTGEKVFLECVQDMDHENMFWYRQDPGLGLRLIYFSYDVKMKEKGDIPEGYSVSREKKERFSLILESASTNQTSMYLCASSPDPGTAFNEQYFGPGTRLTVT.

This chain connects TRBV7-2 to TRBJ1-5; D unclear. The CDR3 has 11 residues. Germline CDR1 and CDR2: SGHTA and FQGNSA. Trimming stripped 1 base from V and 12 bases from J, with 7 bases between. CDR3 nucleotide sequence: TGTGCCAGCAGCTTAGGGCCAATCCAGCATTTT. The encoded protein is CASSLGPIQHF.

This clonotype occurred a few times. V is TRBV18 and J is TRBJ2-7; D might be TRBD1 or TRBD2, each matching 5 bases. This CDR3 comprises 14 residues. Between the trimmed V and J ends, which lost 6 bases and 0 bases, there was a span of 12 bases. Germline V gene sequence: CDR1 KGHSH, CDR2 LQKENI. The DNA for the CDR3 is TGTGCCAGCTCGCGACGGGGACCCTCCTACGAGCAGTACTTC. Translated: CASSRRGPSYEQYF.

The chain joins TRBV15 to TRBJ2-1; D may correspond to TRBD1 or TRBD2 (7 bases each). Germline V gives CDR1 LNHNV, CDR2 YYDKDF (reference sequence). CDR3 length: 14 amino acids. Trimming took off 4 bases at V and 11 bases at J, with 18 bases between the two ends. The CDR3 DNA reads as TGTGCCACCAGCAAGGGGGGGACAGATACCAAGCAGTTCTTC. Encoded protein: CATSKGGTDTKQFF. The complete variable domain, with remaining parts taken from reference TRBV15 and TRBJ2-1, reads DAMVIQNPRYQVTQFGKPVTLSCSQTLNHNVMYWYQQKSSQAPKLLFHYYDKDFNNEADTPDNFQSRRPNTSFCFLDIRSPGLGDTAMYLCATSKGGTDTKQFFGPGTRLTVL.

V gene TRBV5-6 combines with J gene TRBJ2-7; D is unclear. Between the trimmed V and J ends, which lost 1 base and 0 bases, there was a span of 11 bases. In germline, CDR1 is SGHDT, CDR2 YYEEEE. This CDR3 has 15 amino acids. The CDR3 loop is CASSLPGYSSYEQYF. CDR3 in DNA: TGTGCCAGCAGCTTGCCCGGTTATAGCTCCTACGAGCAGTACTTC. Full variable domain (remainder filled in from reference TRBV5-6 and TRBJ2-7): DAGVTQSPTHLIKTRGQQVTLRCSPKSGHDTVSWYQQALGQGPQFIFQYYEEEERQRGNFPDRFSGHQFPNYSSELNVNALLLGDSALYLCASSLPGYSSYEQYFGPGTRLTVT.

The genes are TRBV20-1 and TRBJ1-5, with 9 bases matching TRBD1. This CDR3 is built from 15 residues. V lost 0 bases to trimming and J lost 4 bases; unmatched junction nucleotides: 4. The germline CDR1 and CDR2 sequences are DFQATT and SNEGSKA (reference sequence). CDR3 sequence reads: CSARDGQGFNQPQHF. CDR3 coding DNA: TGCAGTGCTAGAGATGGACAGGGGTTTAATCAGCCCCAGCATTTT.

The table lists this clonotype with a few counts. This chain links TRBV15 with TRBJ2-3; tentative D call: TRBD1 (5 bases). V lost 0 bases, J lost 4 bases, and 11 bases lay in between. The CDR3 is 15 residues long. Germline V gene sequence: CDR1 LNHNV, CDR2 YYDKDF (reference sequence). This CDR3 is CATSRDGQGPDTQYF. The DNA for the CDR3 is TGTGCCACCAGCAGAGATGGGCAGGGTCCAGATACGCAGTATTTT.

This clonotype came up a few times. This chain uses TRBV7-2 with TRBJ2-7; either TRBD1 or TRBD2 may fit D (6 bases each). The germline V gene encodes CDR1 SGHTA and CDR2 FQGNSA. The V and J ends lost 1 base and 5 bases respectively, with 12 bases between them. The CDR3 extends over 14 amino acids. As DNA, the CDR3 is TGTGCCAGCAGCTTAGTAGGGGGGCCCGACGAGCAGTACTTC. Residues: CASSLVGGPDEQYF.

In this sample, this clonotype turned up a few times. V and J are TRBV4-2 and TRBJ2-5; TRBD2 agrees at 8 bases. The end of the DNA is better explained by TRBJ2-7, so the J call may be wrong. Germline assignment: CDR1 LGHNA and CDR2 YNFKEQ. The CDR3 covers 17 residues. The CDR3 DNA reads as TGTGCCAGCAGCCAAGGAGTCTTAGCGGGGCCGAGGGGCGAGCAGTACTTC. Amino acid sequence: CASSQGVLAGPRGEQYF.

V gene TRBV20-1 combines with J gene TRBJ2-5; D is unresolved. Near its end, the DNA agrees better with TRBJ2-7, so the J call may be wrong. Germline-derived CDR1 and CDR2 are DFQATT and SNEGSKA (reference sequence). The CDR3 loop spans 12 amino acids. The CDR3 nucleotides read TGCAGTGCCCTCACGGTCACCTACGAGCAGTACTTC. This translates into CSALTVTYEQYF.

This sequence joins TRBV2 and TRBJ2-5; TRBD1 is a possible D gene (6 bases). Near its end, the DNA agrees better with TRBJ2-7, so the J call may be wrong. The CDR3 has 14 residues. Germline CDR1 SNHLY, CDR2 FYNNEI. Written as DNA, the CDR3 is TGTGCCAGCAGTGTATACAGGGCCGAGGGCGAGCAGTACTTC. Its protein is CASSVYRAEGEQYF.

This chain links TRBV5-1 with TRBJ2-1; D ambiguous. CDR1 SGHRS and CDR2 YFSETQ come from the germline V gene. The CDR3 runs 13 residues. Trimming cost V 0 bases and J 9 bases, with 10 bases left between them. In nucleotides, the CDR3 is TGCGCCAGCAGCTTGGATATTTTTGGTGAGCAGTTCTTC. Amino acid sequence: CASSLDIFGEQFF.

The CDR3 DNA is TGTGCCAGCAGTTCCTTACAGGGGGAAGACTCCTACGAGCAGTACTTC. As protein: CASSSLQGEDSYEQYF. The chain links TRBV27 to TRBJ2-7, with 8 bases lining up with TRBD1. V shed 4 bases, J shed 0 bases, and the junction held 8 bases outside the gene matches. CDR1 is MNHEY, CDR2 SMNVEV, per germline (reference sequence). CDR3 length: 16 amino acids.